This record covers a single T cell receptor (beta chain). Antigen: not known. This entry belongs to a study of T cell responses to AZD1222 COVID-19 vaccine. The table came from immunoSEQ multiplex PCR; TCRdb's copy has only in-frame clones and leaves some out. Here the sample spans 140,000 or so clones, around 89% being singletons. The study's findings and limits: The donors showed a predominance of white British ancestry and of females, with possible underestimation of clonal diversity. Targeting of unmutated variant regions was reportedly seen in nearly half of spike-specific TCRs.

The sample here was peripheral blood, taken on day 0 of AZD1222 vaccination. The receptor comes from an adult in good health.

CDR3 loop: CASSPFSLFGYTF. CDR3 coding DNA: TGTGCCAGCAGTCCCTTCTCCTTGTTTGGCTACACCTTC. V is TRBV28 and J is TRBJ1-2; D ambiguous. Trimming stripped 5 bases from V and 7 bases from J, with 14 bases between. The germline V gene has CDR1 MDHEN and CDR2 SYDVKM. CDR3 length: 13 residues.